This T cell receptor beta chain was found in a study of identical twins. Study-wide results and caveats: In cord blood, abundant beta clonotypes had fewer insertions; memory showed no trend.

The sample holds one count of this clonotype. Its antigen remains unknown. TCRdb fed the 5' RACE reads into MiXCR, producing one record per CDR3 protein. Of around 650,000 distinct CDR3 sequences listed, around 7.5% are singletons. The CDR3 spans 15 residues. The ends lost 10 bases at V and 5 bases at J; junction bases unmatched: 15. Germline V gene sequence: CDR1 SGHAT, CDR2 FQNNGV. In addition, the sample was reused for a study of yellow fever vaccine responses in identical twins.

This chain links TRBV11-2 with TRBJ2-3; 7 nucleotides match TRBD1. The TCR was taken from a woman under 30 in good health. Input material: PBMCs. The CDR3 DNA is TGTGCCACGAAGAAAAACAGGGGTTTCCAAGATACGCAGTATTTT. Translated: CATKKNRGFQDTQYF.